The 29 T cell receptor beta chains below all came from one sample that was sequenced in a study of shared clonotypes between healthy human individuals. TCRdb keeps only in-frame clones here, not all; method: immunoSEQ multiplex PCR. In the table there are 400,000 to 500,000 clones, approximately 80% of which are singletons. The sequencing sample was made of PBMCs. These receptors all stem from a middle-aged woman in good health. Some clones in this sample may be carry-over from other donors' samples.

This clone was recorded only once. This sequence joins TRBV5-4 and TRBJ1-4; D is unclear. Germline assignment: CDR1 SGHNT and CDR2 YYREEE (reference sequence). The ends were cut back, 9 bases at V and 0 bases at J, with 9 bases in the middle. This CDR3 region has 13 residues. The CDR3 region is CANEDATNEKLFF. The CDR3 DNA sequence: TGTGCCAACGAAGATGCAACTAATGAAAAACTGTTTTTT.

The chain is built from TRBV5-6 and TRBJ1-4; D ambiguous. Trimming shortened V by 4 bases and J by 4 bases, and 14 bases separated the two germline ends. The CDR3 is 15 amino acids. Germline V lookup: CDR1 SGHDT, CDR2 YYEEEE. The CDR3 DNA follows: TGTGCCAGCAGCCCCCCCGGGCCAGATAATGAAAAACTGTTTTTT. Amino acids: CASSPPGPDNEKLFF.

As for this clone: This may come from a read error, since a much larger clone is one base off. Other DNA sequences in this sample translate to the same CDR3. The CDR3 here is CAISESSAPGVKQYF. CDR3 nucleotides: TGTGCCATCAGTGAGTCAAGCGCTCCCGGGGTCAAGCAGTACTTC. The chain employs TRBV10-3 and TRBJ2-7; D is possibly TRBD2 (5 bases). CDR3 size: 15 residues. Germline loops: CDR1 ENHRY, CDR2 SYGVKD. The ends were cut back, 0 bases at V and 8 bases at J, with 17 bases in the middle.

In regard to this clone: Additional DNA sequences in this sample encode the identical CDR3. The CDR3 DNA follows: TGTGCCAGCAGCTCCGACAGTTACGAGCAGTACTTC. This codes for CASSSDSYEQYF. The J gene is TRBJ2-7, the V gene TRBV5-5; tentative D call: TRBD1 (5 bases). This CDR3 contains 12 residues. V was trimmed by 3 bases and J by 4 bases, leaving 8 bases between them. Looked up from germline, CDR1 is SGHKS and CDR2 is YYEKEE (reference sequence).

As to this clone: The same CDR3 arises from other DNA sequences in this sample as well. This sequence joins TRBV9 and TRBJ2-5, with 13 bases matching TRBD2. This CDR3 spans 14 amino acids. V dropped 3 bases and J dropped 5; count of bases not matched to a gene: 1. CDR1 and CDR2 (germline): SGDLS, YYNGEE. The DNA of the CDR3 is TGTGCCAGCAGCGCGACTAGCGGGAGGGAGACCCAGTACTTC. Translating it yields CASSATSGRETQYF.

The V gene is TRBV4-2, the J gene TRBJ2-6; 12 bases fit TRBD2. Germline-derived CDR1 and CDR2 are LGHNA and YNFKEQ. The CDR3 extends over 19 amino acids. V gave up 0 bases and J gave up 3 bases; unmatched junction bases: 6. CDR3 coding DNA: TGTGCCAGCAGCCAAGATTTTCCTAGCGGGAGGGTTGGGGCCAACGTCCTGACTTTC. It is translated as CASSQDFPSGRVGANVLTF.

The V call is TRBV4-2, the J call TRBJ1-4, with D uncertain. The CDR3 length is 15 residues. V was pared by 0 bases and J by 7 bases, with 12 bases between. Per germline, CDR1 LGHNA and CDR2 YNFKEQ. The CDR3 is CASSQETKTTEKLFF. CDR3 DNA: TGTGCCAGCAGCCAAGAAACGAAAACGACTGAAAAACTGTTTTTT.

V gene TRBV28 combines with J gene TRBJ2-7; 10 bases match TRBD2. This CDR3 region has 15 residues. CDR1 and CDR2 from the germline V gene are MDHEN and SYDVKM. V lost 4 bases, J lost 4 bases, and 7 bases stayed unmatched. CDR3 nucleotide sequence: TGTGCCAGCAGTTCCCCTAGCGGGAGATGGTACGAGCAGTACTTC. It translates to CASSSPSGRWYEQYF.

The CDR3 DNA sequence: TGTGCCAGCAGCGAATACCTTCGACCATCGGAACCCACAGATACGCAGTATTTT. Residues: CASSEYLRPSEPTDTQYF. The rearrangement joins TRBV2 to TRBJ2-3; D ambiguous. Between the trimmed V and J ends, which lost 6 bases and 2 bases, there was a span of 24 bases. Germline V lookup: CDR1 SNHLY, CDR2 FYNNEI. The CDR3 consists of 18 residues.

The gene calls are TRBV5-4 and TRBJ2-1; the match to TRBD2 covers 7 bases. The CDR3 totals 15 residues. J gave up 5 bases and V 4 bases, and 9 bases lay outside the gene matches. From germline, CDR1 is SGHNT and CDR2 YYREEE (reference sequence). The CDR3, as DNA: TGTGCCAGCAGCAAATCCGGGACTACCAACAATGAGCAGTTCTTC. This encodes CASSKSGTTNNEQFF.

The chain has TRBV10-3 and TRBJ2-7; 11 nucleotides agree with TRBD2. Looked up from germline, CDR1 is ENHRY and CDR2 is SYGVKD. The CDR3 spans 12 residues. With 10 bases clipped from V and 4 bases from J, the junction kept 3 bases outside the gene matches. The CDR3 sequence: CATGLAGYEQYF. The CDR3 DNA sequence: TGTGCCACTGGACTAGCGGGTTACGAGCAGTACTTC.

The count of this clone is one. The same CDR3 is also encoded by other DNA sequences in this sample. The chain couples TRBV18 to TRBJ2-7; weak D call: TRBD1 (6 bases). V dropped 3 bases and J dropped 4 bases, with 7 bases sitting between them. There are 12 residues in the CDR3. Germline V gives CDR1 KGHSH, CDR2 LQKENI. CDR3 protein: CASSPDSYEQYF. The CDR3 DNA follows: TGTGCCAGCTCACCGGACAGTTACGAGCAGTACTTC.

Written as DNA, the CDR3 is TGTGCCAGCAGAGCGACATCCTACAATGAGCAGTTCTTC. This codes for CASRATSYNEQFF. J is TRBJ2-7 and V is TRBV11-2, with D unresolved. Judging by the DNA end, TRBJ2-1 fits better; the J call may be wrong. The V gene's germline CDR1 is SGHAT and CDR2 FQNNGV. CDR3 size: 13 residues.

The chain combines TRBV18 with TRBJ2-7, with D hard to call. Germline-derived CDR1 and CDR2 are KGHSH and LQKENI. Trimming removed 4 bases from V and 0 bases from J, with 13 bases in between. The CDR3 spans 15 residues. The CDR3 region has the DNA TGTGCCAGCTCACAAGGTATTACGAGCTCCTACGAGCAGTACTTC. Its translation: CASSQGITSSYEQYF.

This chain uses TRBV5-1 with TRBJ1-1; no definite D call. Germline V gene sequence: CDR1 SGHRS, CDR2 YFSETQ. The CDR3 consists of 14 residues. The V gene lost 4 bases and the J gene lost 2 bases, with 12 bases spanning the gap. The CDR3 loop reads CASSDWSINTEAFF. CDR3 sequence (DNA): TGCGCCAGCAGCGACTGGAGCATTAACACTGAAGCTTTCTTT.

The J gene is TRBJ2-7, the V gene TRBV11-2; 7 bases match TRBD2. Trimming cost V 2 bases and J 5 bases; bases outside gene matches: 9. Looked up from germline, CDR1 is SGHAT and CDR2 is FQNNGV. The CDR3 sequence is 15 residues long. The CDR3 nucleotides are TGTGCCAGCAGCTTATTGACTGCGGGGAGGGACGAGCAGTACTTC. It codes for CASSLLTAGRDEQYF.

The chain has TRBV28 and TRBJ2-1; 14 bases are a match to TRBD2. The germline CDR1 and CDR2 sequences are MDHEN and SYDVKM. CDR3 length: 19 residues. Trimming removed 4 bases from V and 0 bases from J; junction bases left unmatched: 8. CDR3 nucleotide sequence: TGTGCCAGCAGTTCACTGGGACTAGCGGGAGCGCGCTCCTACAATGAGCAGTTCTTC. It is translated as CASSSLGLAGARSYNEQFF.

The V gene is TRBV5-8, the J gene TRBJ2-7, with no clear D. The end of the DNA aligns better with TRBJ2-5, so the J call may be wrong. CDR1 and CDR2 (germline): SGHTS, YDEGEE. CDR3 size: 14 residues. DNA for the CDR3: TGTGCCAGCAGCTTGGCCGTTGTTCCTGAGACCCAGTACTTC. Its protein product is CASSLAVVPETQYF.

The chain is built from TRBV11-1 and TRBJ2-1, with 9 bases identical to TRBD2. Germline assignment: CDR1 SGHAT and CDR2 FQDESV (reference sequence). The CDR3 is made up of 16 amino acids. Trimming took 3 bases from V and 5 from J; bases not matched to a gene: 8. CDR3 coding DNA: TGTGCCAGCAGCTTGATTGAGCGGGAGGCCCACAATGAGCAGTTCTTC. Translating gives CASSLIEREAHNEQFF.

The chain links TRBV5-6 to TRBJ2-7; TRBD2 matches at 8 bases. V was pared by 3 bases and J by 2 bases, with 7 bases of the junction left unmatched. Germline V gene sequence: CDR1 SGHDT, CDR2 YYEEEE. The CDR3 totals 15 residues. DNA for the CDR3: TGTGCCAGCAGCTATTCTAGCGGGTCCCCCTACGAGCAGTACTTC. Its protein product is CASSYSSGSPYEQYF. Supplemented by reference TRBV5-6 and TRBJ2-7, the full variable domain reads DAGVTQSPTHLIKTRGQQVTLRCSPKSGHDTVSWYQQALGQGPQFIFQYYEEEERQRGNFPDRFSGHQFPNYSSELNVNALLLGDSALYLCASSYSSGSPYEQYFGPGTRLTVT.

The V and J genes are TRBV5-1 and TRBJ2-1, with 8 positions matching TRBD2. The CDR3 has 17 amino acids. With V trimmed by 0 bases and J by 8 bases, 13 bases remained unmatched. CDR1 and CDR2 (germline): SGHRS, YFSETQ. CDR3 coding DNA: TGCGCCAGCAGCTTGGTTTGGGCCAGCGGGAGTGAGGATGAGCAGTTCTTC. Translated, it gives CASSLVWASGSEDEQFF.

This chain links TRBV28 with TRBJ2-5; 10 bases line up with TRBD2. Germline assignment: CDR1 MDHEN and CDR2 SYDVKM. The V and J ends lost 6 bases and 2 bases, in that order; junction bases with no gene match: 3. The CDR3 extends over 14 amino acids. CDR3 nucleotide sequence: TGTGCCAGCAGGACTAGCGGGTATCAAGAGACCCAGTACTTC. Its protein is CASRTSGYQETQYF. The whole variable domain, filled in from reference TRBV28 and TRBJ2-5, reads DVKVTQSSRYLVKRTGEKVFLECVQDMDHENMFWYRQDPGLGLRLIYFSYDVKMKEKGDIPEGYSVSREKKERFSLILESASTNQTSMYLCASRTSGYQETQYFGPGTRLLVL.

This chain joins TRBV5-6 and TRBJ1-3; maybe TRBD1 (6 bases). There are 14 residues in the CDR3. Trimming cost V 5 bases and J 0 bases, with 9 bases left between them. Looked up from germline, CDR1 is SGHDT and CDR2 is YYEEEE. DNA of the CDR3: TGTGCCAGCAGGACAGGACACTCTGGAAACACCATATATTTT. It encodes CASRTGHSGNTIYF.

A few counts support this clone. CDR3 in amino acids: CASSVRLASVHEQFF. The CDR3 DNA is TGTGCCAGTAGTGTCAGACTAGCGTCGGTCCATGAGCAGTTCTTC. The rearrangement joins TRBV19 to TRBJ2-1; TRBD2 aligns across 8 bases. This CDR3 is 15 amino acids long. J gave up 8 bases and V 5 bases, and 11 bases lay outside the gene matches. Per the germline V gene, CDR1 is LNHDA and CDR2 is SQIVND (reference sequence).

This clone was observed a few times. Other DNA variants within this sample encode the same CDR3. The chain recombines TRBV28 with TRBJ2-2, with D unresolved. The CDR3 runs 12 residues. V was clipped by 6 bases and J by 2 bases, with 4 bases between them. From germline, CDR1 is MDHEN and CDR2 SYDVKM. CDR3 residues: CASRLNTGELFF. The CDR3 DNA sequence: TGTGCCAGCAGACTAAACACCGGGGAGCTGTTTTTT.

As to this clone: With a far larger clone one base away, a read error is the likely cause. The chain combines TRBV7-9 with TRBJ1-5; D is unclear. V lost 3 bases, J lost 0 bases, and 12 bases lay in between. The V gene's germline CDR1 is SEHNR and CDR2 FQNEAQ (reference sequence). This CDR3 has 16 amino acids. The DNA for the CDR3 is TGTGCCAGCAGCTTCTTCCGGAGCGGTAGCAATCAGCCCCAGCATTTT. Protein: CASSFFRSGSNQPQHF. The full variable domain, in which reference TRBV7-9 and TRBJ1-5 provide the parts outside the CDR3, is DTGVSQNPRHKITKRGQNVTFRCDPISEHNRLYWYRQTLGQGPEFLTYFQNEAQLEKSRLLSDRFSAERPKGSFSTLEIQRTEQGDSAMYLCASSFFRSGSNQPQHFGDGTRLSIL.

The V and J genes are TRBV5-8 and TRBJ1-3, with 8 bases lining up with TRBD1. The V and J ends lost 4 bases and 2 bases, in that order; junction bases with no gene match: 11. The CDR3 runs to 17 residues. The germline gives CDR1 SGHTS, CDR2 YDEGEE. The CDR3 DNA follows: TGTGCCAGCAGCCCCACTGGACAGGGCGGTACTGGAAACACCATATATTTT. Translated, it gives CASSPTGQGGTGNTIYF.

In DNA, the CDR3 is TGTGCCAGCAGTTTCTCCGGGACTAGGGCTTCCTACGAGCAGTACTTC. Translating it yields CASSFSGTRASYEQYF. This chain links TRBV4-2 with TRBJ2-7; 8 bases fit TRBD2. J gave up 1 base and V 6 bases, and 11 bases lay outside the gene matches. Germline V lookup: CDR1 LGHNA, CDR2 YNFKEQ. The CDR3 runs 16 residues.

Worth noting for this clone: Since a far larger clone is one base different, this is likely a read error. No conserved phenylalanine or tryptophan ends this CDR3, so it is likely a read error. V and J are TRBV30 and TRBJ2-7; D uncertain. V gave up 1 base and J gave up 0 bases, with 19 bases separating them. The CDR3 is made up of 17 amino acids. The V gene's germline CDR1 is GTSNPN and CDR2 SVGIG (reference sequence). CDR3 DNA sequence: TGTGCCTGGAGTGACCCCCGCCTACGGGCGCACTCCTACGAGCAGTACCTC. This sequence encodes CAWSDPRLRAHSYEQYL.